The 4 T cell receptor beta chains below all came from one sample that was sequenced in a study of Ad26.COV2.S vaccination and SARS-CoV-2 variants. Sequenced by immunoSEQ multiplex PCR; TCRdb stores in-frame clones only, minus some. In the table there are over 400,000 clones, 80% to 90% of which are singletons. Treatment of the sample: 15 to 20 received Ad26.COV2.S at low or high dose, single or two shots; about 5 received placebo; per-sample allocation not given. Material that was analyzed had been drawn on day 63 after the first vaccine or placebo injection. The specimen was peripheral blood, collected in a trial of Ad26.COV2.S vaccine versus placebo. Receptors were obtained from a person aged 18-60 years who received the Ad26.COV2.S COVID-19 vaccine or a placebo.

The rearrangement links TRBV5-4 to TRBJ1-5; D unresolved. The V end was cut by 2 bases, the J end by 7 bases, with 13 bases between. The CDR3 is 14 residues long. Germline V CDR1 and CDR2: SGHNT, YYREEE (reference sequence). This chain's CDR3 is CASSFGGLGQPQHF. The CDR3 bases are TGTGCCAGCAGCTTTGGAGGGCTCGGACAGCCCCAGCATTTT.

The chain is built from TRBV7-3 and TRBJ2-1, with D hard to call. CDR1 is SGHTA, CDR2 FQGTGA, per germline. Trimming removed 2 bases at V and 7 bases at J, with 6 bases between. The CDR3 loop spans 12 amino acids. The CDR3 here is CASSLDTNEQFF. CDR3 in DNA: TGTGCCAGCAGCTTAGATACGAATGAGCAGTTCTTC.

The rearrangement joins TRBV5-6 to TRBJ1-1; 7 bases are a match to TRBD1. The CDR3 loop spans 14 amino acids. Germline values: CDR1 SGHDT, CDR2 YYEEEE. Trimming took 0 bases from V and 3 from J; bases not matched to a gene: 2. The CDR3 spells CASSLGDRYTEAFF. For the CDR3, the DNA is TGTGCCAGCAGCTTGGGGGACAGATACACTGAAGCTTTCTTT.

The chain joins TRBV6-2 or TRBV6-3 to TRBJ2-2; D is perhaps TRBD2 (6 bases). The CDR3 totals 14 residues. The germline V gene has CDR1 MNHEY and CDR2 SVGEGT. Trimming shortened V by 5 bases and J by 7 bases, and 14 bases separated the two germline ends. The CDR3 reads CASSRLGWVGELFF. Written as DNA, the CDR3 is TGTGCCAGCAGTCGACTAGGTTGGGTCGGGGAGCTGTTTTTT.